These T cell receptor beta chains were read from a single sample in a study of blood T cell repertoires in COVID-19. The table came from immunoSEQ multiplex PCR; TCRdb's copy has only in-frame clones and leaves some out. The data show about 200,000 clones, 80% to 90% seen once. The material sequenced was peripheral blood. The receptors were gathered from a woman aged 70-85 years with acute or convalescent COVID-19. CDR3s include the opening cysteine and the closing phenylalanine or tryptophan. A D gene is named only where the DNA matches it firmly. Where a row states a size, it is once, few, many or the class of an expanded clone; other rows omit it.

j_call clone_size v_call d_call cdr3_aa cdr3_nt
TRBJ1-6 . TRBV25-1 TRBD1 CASSEVGQGWPLHF TGTGCCAGCAGTGAAGTGGGACAGGGGTGGCCCCTCCACTTT
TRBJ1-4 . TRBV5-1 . CASSLLDSHEKLFF TGCGCCAGCAGCCTTCTGGACAGTCATGAAAAACTGTTTTTT
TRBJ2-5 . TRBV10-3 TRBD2 CAVSGGTGETQYF TGTGCGGTTAGCGGGGGAACCGGGGAGACCCAGTACTTC
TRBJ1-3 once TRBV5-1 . CASSPSEGRSSGNTIYF TGCGCCAGCAGCCCTTCGGAGGGGCGAAGCTCTGGAAACACCATATATTTT
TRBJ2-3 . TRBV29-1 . CSVERGITDTQYF TGCAGCGTAGAACGGGGGATCACAGATACGCAGTATTTT
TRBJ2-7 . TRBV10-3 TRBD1 CAISATGDEQYF TGTGCCATCAGTGCTACAGGGGACGAGCAGTACTTC
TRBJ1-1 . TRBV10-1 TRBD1 CASSVTGGTEAFF TGCGCCAGCAGTGTTACAGGGGGCACTGAAGCTTTCTTT
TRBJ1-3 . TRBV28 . CASSLLQGPSGNTIYF TGTGCCAGCAGCCTTTTGCAGGGGCCCTCTGGAAACACCATATATTTT
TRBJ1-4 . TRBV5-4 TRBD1 CASSLGGGQGNEKLFF TGTGCCAGCAGCTTGGGAGGGGGACAGGGGAATGAAAAACTGTTTTTT
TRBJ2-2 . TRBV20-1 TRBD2 CSASRLAGAGELFF TGCAGTGCTAGTAGACTAGCGGGAGCCGGGGAGCTGTTTTTT
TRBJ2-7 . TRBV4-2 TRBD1 CASSQRTGHYEQYF TGTGCCAGCAGCCAACGGACAGGGCACTACGAGCAGTACTTC
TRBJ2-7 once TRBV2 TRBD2 CASSNGGGIRSYEQYF TGTGCCAGCAGCAATGGGGGGGGGATTAGGTCGTACGAGCAGTACTTC
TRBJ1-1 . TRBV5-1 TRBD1 CASSLGTGNEAFF TGCGCCAGCAGCCTGGGGACAGGGAATGAAGCTTTCTTT
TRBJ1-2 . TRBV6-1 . CASSEGTAFSYTF TGTGCCAGCAGTGAAGGGACAGCCTTTAGCTACACCTTC
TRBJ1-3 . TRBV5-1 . CASSSGVGQGSRVSSGNTIYF TGCGCCAGCAGCTCGGGAGTAGGGCAGGGTAGTCGGGTATCGTCTGGAAACACCATATATTTT
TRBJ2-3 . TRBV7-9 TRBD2 CASSTWGTSGSTDTQYF TGTGCCAGCAGCACATGGGGGACTAGCGGAAGCACAGATACGCAGTATTTT
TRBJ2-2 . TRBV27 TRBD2 CASSFLVTSGGPTGELFF TGTGCCAGCAGTTTTCTCGTTACTAGCGGGGGCCCCACCGGGGAGCTGTTTTTT
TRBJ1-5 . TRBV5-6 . CASSQTPYSNQPQHF TGTGCCAGCAGCCAGACACCTTATAGCAATCAGCCCCAGCATTTT
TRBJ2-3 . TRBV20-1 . CSASLVALDTQYF TGCAGTGCTAGTCTCGTAGCACTAGATACGCAGTATTTT
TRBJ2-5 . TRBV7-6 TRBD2 CASSLDWLSSGKETQYF TGTGCCAGCAGCTTAGATTGGTTGTCTAGCGGGAAAGAGACCCAGTACTTC
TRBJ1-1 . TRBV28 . CASSLFPAGARTEAFF TGTGCCAGCAGTTTATTCCCCGCAGGTGCGCGCACTGAAGCTTTCTTT
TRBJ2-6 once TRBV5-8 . CATSENWAASGANVLTF TGTGCCACCAGCGAGAACTGGGCCGCCTCTGGGGCCAACGTCCTGACTTTC